This TCR beta chain was profiled in a study of radiotherapy plus CTLA-4 blockade in lung cancer (dated by TCRdb to 2016 to 2018). Regarding the complete study: Among the enrolled patients, roughly 17% had an objective response, and 31% reached disease control. Beyond this particular receptor, the publication reports: The strongest predictors of response were reported to be early dynamic shifts in blood T cell clones along with a rise in serum interferon-beta following radiation. After treatment with radiotherapy and ipilimumab, TCR clones that originated in tumors expanded in peripheral blood.

The receptor library was made with the immunoSEQ multiplex PCR assay. This is the immuneACCESS table as TCRdb keeps it, with only in-frame sequences that have V and J called. A part of the clones is gone; compared with another copy, unresolved V genes explain less than half, and the rest is unexplained. Within this sample are some 67,000 clones, with around 69% of them counted one time only. The ten largest clonotypes hold approximately 15% of the sample. The V and J ends are trimmed by 6 bases and 5 bases, leaving 13 bases between them. The CDR3 spans 14 residues, from the cysteine through the phenylalanine. Just the 42-base CDR3 DNA is kept, in frame starting at base 1. CDR1 and CDR2 are read off the germline V gene as ENHRY and SYGVKD. Concerning this clone: There is no known antigen for this receptor. No per-base quality is available; no much larger clone lies one base away.

The study tested focal radiation therapy combined with CTLA-4 blockade (ipilimumab) in patients with chemo-refractory metastatic non-small-cell lung cancer. The chain links TRBV10-3 with TRBJ2-2; a tentative D match to TRBD1 spans 5 bases. This TCR came from a human donor with non-small cell lung cancer whose response to radiotherapy plus ipilimumab could not be evaluated. Some clones in this sample may be carry-over from other donors' samples. The sample here was peripheral blood, taken from a patient treated with radiotherapy plus ipilimumab. The sequenced DNA: TGTGCCATCAGAGAGCTTCAGGGAACCGGGGAGCTGTTTTTT. Translated, it gives CAIRELQGTGELFF.